Presented here are 14 T cell receptor beta chains from one specimen sequenced in a study of beta chain features in type 1 diabetes. These receptors lack a known antigen. Regarding the study as a whole: People with Type 1 diabetes carried modestly yet significantly shorter TCRB CDR3s in all four CD4+ subsets.

Reverse transcribing all isolated RNA meant expressed TCRB transcripts were sequenced. Data came from immunoSEQ multiplex PCR; TCRdb stores just in-frame clones and leaves some out. This sample carries 600,000 or so clones, 12% of them seen once, and the ten largest clones take 0.09% to 0.15%. Source material: naive CD4+ T cells from blood. Every receptor here comes from a man younger than 45 with type 1 diabetes.

The chain employs TRBV29-1 and TRBJ2-1; maybe TRBD1 (5 bases). This CDR3 region has 11 residues. V was clipped by 7 bases and J by 14 bases, with 18 bases between them. The germline CDR1 and CDR2 sequences are SQVTM and ANQGSEA. CDR3 bases: TGCAGCGGTCGGTTCAGGGTAGAGGAGTTCTTC. Protein: CSGRFRVEEFF.

CDR3 nucleotide sequence: TGTGCCAGCAGAGGTACAGTGACTAGTGGCTCCTACGAGCAGTACTTC. Its protein product is CASRGTVTSGSYEQYF. The chain combines TRBV2 with TRBJ2-7; tentative D call: TRBD2 (6 bases). This CDR3 has 16 residues. From germline, CDR1 is SNHLY and CDR2 FYNNEI. The V and J ends lost 6 bases and 0 bases respectively, with 18 bases between them. Filled out from reference TRBV2 and TRBJ2-7, the complete variable domain reads EPEVTQTPSHQVTQMGQEVILRCVPISNHLYFYWYRQILGQKVEFLVSFYNNEISEKSEIFDDQFSVERPDGSNFTLKIRSTKLEDSAMYFCASRGTVTSGSYEQYFGPGTRLTVT.

This clone was seen only a few times. The chain uses TRBV7-9 and TRBJ2-1; 8 bases are shared with TRBD2. V was pared by 3 bases and J by 5 bases, with 6 bases of the junction left unmatched. CDR3 length: 15 residues. Germline assignment: CDR1 SEHNR and CDR2 FQNEAQ (reference sequence). The CDR3 spells CASSFVSGGHNEQFF. DNA of the CDR3: TGTGCCAGCAGCTTTGTCAGCGGGGGCCACAATGAGCAGTTCTTC.

This sequence joins TRBV28 and TRBJ2-1; D is perhaps TRBD1 (5 bases). CDR3 length: 17 amino acids. Germline loops: CDR1 MDHEN, CDR2 SYDVKM. V was cut by 7 bases and J by 2 bases, with 21 bases left in between. Here the CDR3 reads CASNPPAAQGTYNEQFF. CDR3 DNA: TGTGCCAGCAACCCACCCGCGGCCCAGGGTACCTACAATGAGCAGTTCTTC.

This rearrangement joins TRBV18 to TRBJ2-2, with TRBD1 matching 7 bases. CDR3 length: 15 amino acids. Germline V gene data show CDR1 as KGHSH and CDR2 as LQKENI. Germline trimming cut 3 bases from V and 1 base from J; bases unmatched to any gene: 2. The CDR3 reads CASSPWTGNTGELFF. DNA for the CDR3: TGTGCCAGCTCACCCTGGACAGGGAACACCGGGGAGCTGTTTTTT.

The J gene is TRBJ2-1, the V gene TRBV27; 8 nucleotides agree with TRBD1. Looked up from germline, CDR1 is MNHEY and CDR2 is SMNVEV (reference sequence). V was clipped by 4 bases and J by 5 bases; unmatched bases: 4. There are 14 residues in the CDR3. The CDR3 region is CASSSTGAHNEQFF. CDR3 nucleotide sequence: TGTGCCAGCAGTTCGACAGGGGCTCACAATGAGCAGTTCTTC.

The chain couples TRBV5-1 to TRBJ1-1; no clear D. CDR1 and CDR2 (germline): SGHRS, YFSETQ. Trimming removed 0 bases from V and 0 bases from J, with 6 bases in between. The CDR3 sequence is 14 residues long. CDR3 loop: CASSLEHLNTEAFF. CDR3 sequence (DNA): TGCGCCAGCAGCTTGGAGCATTTGAACACTGAAGCTTTCTTT.

This clone came up a few times. V and J are TRBV7-9 and TRBJ2-2; D unresolved. Between the trimmed V and J ends, which lost 4 bases and 4 bases, there was a span of 16 bases. The CDR3 covers 16 residues. CDR1 is SEHNR, CDR2 FQNEAQ, per germline (reference sequence). CDR3 sequence (DNA): TGTGCCAGCAGCTCACTCCGGGCTACTCGCACCGGGGAGCTGTTTTTT. It codes for CASSSLRATRTGELFF.

This clone appeared a few times. This sequence joins TRBV28 and TRBJ2-1; 10 bases are shared with TRBD2. The CDR3 has 18 amino acids. The germline CDR1 and CDR2 sequences are MDHEN and SYDVKM. The J segment lost 7 bases and the V segment lost 5 bases, leaving 17 bases of the junction unmatched. The CDR3 loop is CASSSSGLAVYGRNEQFF. In nucleotides, the CDR3 is TGTGCCAGCAGTAGTAGTGGACTAGCGGTCTATGGTCGGAATGAGCAGTTCTTC. Combining the CDR3 with reference TRBV28 and TRBJ2-1 gives the whole variable domain DVKVTQSSRYLVKRTGEKVFLECVQDMDHENMFWYRQDPGLGLRLIYFSYDVKMKEKGDIPEGYSVSREKKERFSLILESASTNQTSMYLCASSSSGLAVYGRNEQFFGPGTRLTVL.

The chain uses TRBV9 and TRBJ2-7, with D perhaps matching TRBD2 (6 bases). From germline, CDR1 is SGDLS and CDR2 YYNGEE. The ends were cut back, 5 bases at V and 7 bases at J, with 19 bases in the middle. The CDR3 has 14 residues. The CDR3 sequence is CASSAGQVEGEQYF. The DNA of the CDR3 is TGTGCCAGCAGTGCAGGGCAGGTGGAGGGGGAGCAGTACTTC. Variable domain in full (rest from reference TRBV9 and TRBJ2-7): DSGVTQTPKHLITATGQRVTLRCSPRSGDLSVYWYQQSLDQGLQFLIQYYNGEERAKGNILERFSAQQFPDLHSELNLSSLELGDSALYFCASSAGQVEGEQYFGPGTRLTVT.

The rearrangement joins TRBV7-9 to TRBJ1-4; D not resolved. V dropped 10 bases and J dropped 1 base, with 13 bases sitting between them. CDR3 length equals 14 residues. Looked up from germline, CDR1 is SEHNR and CDR2 is FQNEAQ (reference sequence). This CDR3 is CATPVDVTNEKLFF. CDR3 sequence (DNA): TGTGCCACCCCGGTGGACGTAACTAATGAAAAACTGTTTTTT. The full variable domain, its missing parts supplied by reference TRBV7-9 and TRBJ1-4, is DTGVSQNPRHKITKRGQNVTFRCDPISEHNRLYWYRQTLGQGPEFLTYFQNEAQLEKSRLLSDRFSAERPKGSFSTLEIQRTEQGDSAMYLCATPVDVTNEKLFFGSGTQLSVL.

A few counts support this clone. V is TRBV5-1 and J is TRBJ2-2; the D call may be TRBD1 or TRBD2 (5 bases each). CDR3 length: 15 amino acids. Germline-derived CDR1 and CDR2 are SGHRS and YFSETQ. The ends were cut back, 0 bases at V and 5 bases at J, with 11 bases in the middle. The CDR3 DNA is TGCGCCAGCAGCTTGGCCGTAGGGGAGACCGGGGAGCTGTTTTTT. Amino acids: CASSLAVGETGELFF.

The sample holds a few counts of this clone. This chain links TRBV10-3 with TRBJ1-5; 9 bases line up with TRBD1. V was pared by 6 bases and J by 3 bases, with 6 bases of the junction left unmatched. Germline V lookup: CDR1 ENHRY, CDR2 SYGVKD. This CDR3 region has 15 residues. Here the CDR3 reads CAISPDRGDNQPQHF. DNA of the CDR3: TGTGCCATCAGCCCCGACAGGGGGGACAATCAGCCCCAGCATTTT.

V is TRBV5-1 and J is TRBJ2-4; tentatively, D is TRBD1 (6 bases). V was shortened by 0 bases and J by 5 bases, with 9 bases between the two germline ends. The germline CDR1 and CDR2 sequences are SGHRS and YFSETQ. The CDR3 has 14 amino acids. CDR3 protein: CASSLGQEENIQYF. Written as DNA, the CDR3 is TGCGCCAGCAGCTTGGGACAGGAGGAAAACATTCAGTACTTC. The full variable domain, rest sourced from reference TRBV5-1 and TRBJ2-4, is KAGVTQTPRYLIKTRGQQVTLSCSPISGHRSVSWYQQTPGQGLQFLFEYFSETQRNKGNFPGRFSGRQFSNSRSEMNVSTLELGDSALYLCASSLGQEENIQYFGAGTRLSVL.